The 3 T cell receptor beta chains below come from one sample, sequenced in a study of T cells in Graves' hyperthyroidism and ophthalmopathy. Amplified regions were TCR beta CDR3 sequences from RNA transcripts. First-round RT-PCR targeting the TCR CDR3 was performed with the HTBI primer set. In TCRdb, the multiplex PCR reads were re-called with MiXCR into one record per CDR3 protein. There are about 400,000 distinct CDR3 sequences in the sample; roughly 15% occur only once, and 15% to 20% lies in the top ten. Sequenced sample: blood. These receptors came from a woman aged 60-75 years with Graves' ophthalmopathy.

This clonotype was recorded many times. One end of the junction fails to match germline, which may point to a read error. V is TRBV24-1 and J is TRBJ2-1; 8 bases agree with TRBD1. The CDR3 loop spans 15 amino acids. The germline CDR1 and CDR2 sequences are KGHDR and SFDVKD. The CDR3 loop reads CATRDSGQASHEQFF. CDR3 sequence (DNA): TGTGCCACCAGGGATTCGGGACAGGCTTCCCATGAGCAGTTCTTC.

This clonotype was counted at least ten times. This chain connects TRBV6-1 to TRBJ2-1, with TRBD1 as a possible D gene (6 bases). The CDR3 loop spans 16 amino acids. Trimming stripped 5 bases from V and 2 bases from J, with 16 bases between. Looked up from germline, CDR1 is MNHNS and CDR2 is SASEGT. CDR3 in amino acids: CASSFGGTNTYNEQFF. CDR3 bases: TGTGCCAGCAGTTTTGGGGGCACTAACACCTACAATGAGCAGTTCTTC.

The rearrangement uses TRBV19 and TRBJ2-7; perhaps D is TRBD1 or TRBD2 (6 bases each). V gave up 4 bases and J gave up 6 bases, with 19 bases separating them. CDR3 length equals 15 residues. Looked up from germline, CDR1 is LNHDA and CDR2 is SQIVND (reference sequence). CDR3 sequence: CASSNDGGGTFEQYF. The DNA of the CDR3 is TGTGCCAGTAGTAATGACGGCGGCGGGACATTCGAGCAGTACTTC.